Listed below are T cell receptor beta chains from one sample, sequenced in a study of PD-L1 blockade in urothelial cancer. The assay was immunoSEQ multiplex PCR, and TCRdb's table has in-frame clones only and misses some. The sample lists about 45,000 clones, more than 70% occurring once. The sample consisted of PBMCs, taken around atezolizumab (anti-PD-L1) treatment. The origin of the receptors is a donor at least 40 years old with urothelial cancer. Each CDR3 is given with its conserved first and last residue. The D gene is left open where the match is weak. A clone size is listed for some rows: how often the clone was seen (once, few, many), or a class if it is expanded.

size	V	J	D	CDR3	DNA
NA	TRBV20-1	TRBJ2-2	NA	CSARGLRELFF	TGCAGTGCTAGAGGACTACGAGAGCTGTTTTTT
NA	TRBV7-2	TRBJ2-3	NA	CASSTQRASTDTQYF	TGTGCCAGCAGCACTCAGCGAGCTAGCACAGATACGCAGTATTTT
NA	TRBV4-3	TRBJ2-2	NA	CASSQASPTYTGELFF	TGCGCCAGCAGCCAGGCTAGCCCGACTTACACCGGGGAGCTGTTTTTT
NA	TRBV4-3	TRBJ2-4	TRBD2	CASSQEPPAGGQNIQYF	TGCGCCAGCAGCCAAGAGCCCCCTGCGGGAGGTCAAAACATTCAGTACTTC
few	TRBV25-1	TRBJ2-2	NA	CASSESGLWAGELFF	TGTGCCAGCAGTGAATCGGGACTTTGGGCCGGGGAGCTGTTTTTT
NA	TRBV27	TRBJ2-3	NA	CASSLEGSDTQYF	TGTGCCAGCAGTTTAGAGGGTTCGGATACGCAGTATTTT
NA	TRBV9	TRBJ1-3	NA	CASGTMGLSGNTIYF	TGTGCCAGCGGAACCATGGGGCTCTCTGGAAACACCATATATTTT
NA	TRBV7-3	TRBJ2-6	NA	CASSRSSSGANVLTF	TGTGCCAGCAGCCGCTCTAGCTCTGGGGCCAACGTCCTGACTTTC
NA	TRBV11-2	TRBJ2-7	NA	CASSPLGGFHEQYF	TGTGCCAGCAGCCCCCTGGGGGGTTTCCACGAGCAGTACTTC
NA	TRBV4-1	TRBJ1-4	NA	CASSQGVGSGGEKLFF	TGCGCCAGCAGCCAAGGGGTGGGGTCGGGGGGTGAAAAACTGTTTTTT
NA	TRBV5-8	TRBJ2-7	NA	CASSRRRTAYEQYF	TGTGCCAGCAGCCGCCGCCGGACAGCCTACGAGCAGTACTTC
NA	TRBV19	TRBJ1-4	NA	CASRDQEGEKLFF	TGTGCCAGTAGGGACCAGGAGGGGGAAAAACTGTTTTTT
NA	TRBV18	TRBJ2-1	TRBD2	CASSPAGLAGGNEQFF	TGTGCCAGCTCCCCGGCCGGACTAGCGGGAGGCAATGAGCAGTTCTTC
NA	TRBV19	TRBJ2-5	NA	CASSTIAQGRGSQYF	TGTGCCAGTAGTACCATAGCCCAAGGGCGCGGGTCCCAGTACTTC
NA	TRBV9	TRBJ2-4	TRBD2	CASSPTGLAANIQYF	TGTGCCAGCAGCCCAACGGGACTAGCGGCAAACATTCAGTACTTC
NA	TRBV7-6	TRBJ1-5	NA	CASSLGRAGTQRNQPQHF	TGTGCCAGCAGCTTGGGTCGGGCAGGGACTCAGAGGAATCAGCCCCAGCATTTT
once	TRBV5-1	TRBJ2-5	TRBD2	CASSPSGSAETQYF	TGCGCCAGCAGCCCTAGCGGGAGTGCAGAGACCCAGTACTTC
NA	TRBV27	TRBJ2-3	NA	CATKGGGPTDTQYF	TGTGCCACCAAGGGGGGGGGCCCCACAGATACGCAGTATTTT
NA	TRBV19	TRBJ1-2	NA	CASSPDSNYGYTF	TGTGCCAGTAGTCCGGACAGTAACTATGGCTACACCTTC
few	TRBV7-8	TRBJ1-1	NA	CASSLDEGRETEAFF	TGTGCCAGCAGCTTAGATGAGGGGAGGGAGACTGAAGCTTTCTTT
once	TRBV18	TRBJ2-7	NA	CATRGTGYEQYF	TGTGCCACCCGGGGAACGGGATACGAGCAGTACTTC
NA	TRBV5-8	TRBJ1-2	NA	CASSPPGLGYGYTF	TGTGCCAGCAGCCCCCCGGGGTTAGGATATGGCTACACCTTC